This TCR beta chain was identified in a study of radiotherapy plus CTLA-4 blockade in lung cancer. About the study: Across the patients, objective responses occurred in about 19%, and disease control in roughly 30%. Study conclusions and caveats: Reports identified early blood T cell clone dynamics, with interferon-beta, as the best response predictor. Blood TCR clones of tumor origin expanded after radiotherapy plus ipilimumab.

Here immunoSEQ multiplex PCR was the method, and the copy in TCRdb shows in-frame clones only, minus some. Of 55,000 to 80,000 clones listed, around 80% are singletons. The germline gives CDR1 SGHRS, CDR2 YFSETQ. The CDR3 loop spans 14 amino acids. The junction had 3 bases not matched to a gene; V was cut back by 4 bases and J by 1 base. Chemo-refractory metastatic non-small-cell lung cancer patients received focal radiation with ipilimumab CTLA-4 blockade. In the case of this clone: The antigen is undetermined.

This sample comprised peripheral blood, obtained from a patient treated with radiotherapy plus ipilimumab. The chain has TRBV5-1 and TRBJ2-5, with 8 bases aligning to TRBD1. The TCR comes from a human donor with non-small cell lung cancer who had a complete response to radiotherapy plus ipilimumab. In DNA, the CDR3 is TGCGCCAGCAGCGGCGGGACAGGCCAAGAGACCCAGTACTTC. Residues: CASSGGTGQETQYF.